The clone carrying this TCR beta chain was seen many times. This sample is part of a study of molecular identifiers for immune sequencing clone quantification. The germline CDR1 and CDR2 sequences are LNHDA and SQIVND (reference sequence). This CDR3 is built from 12 residues. V was clipped by 5 bases and J by 1 base, with 5 bases between them. TCRdb reprocessed the PCR reads with MiXCR, giving one entry per CDR3 protein. The sample shows 85,000 to 100,000 distinct CDR3 sequences, approximately 22% of them seen only once. This sequence was found in a human donor in good health. Some libraries in this study had Jurkat cell RNA spiked in. This chain joins TRBV19 and TRBJ1-1; no reliable D call. Sequenced material: naive CD8+ T cells from blood, with Jurkat cell RNA spiked in. Subset specified: FACS-sorted CD8+CD4-CCR7+CD45RA+ naive T cells. CDR3 sequence: CASSFSNTEAFF. The CDR3 DNA follows: TGTGCCAGTAGTTTTTCGAACACTGAAGCTTTCTTT.